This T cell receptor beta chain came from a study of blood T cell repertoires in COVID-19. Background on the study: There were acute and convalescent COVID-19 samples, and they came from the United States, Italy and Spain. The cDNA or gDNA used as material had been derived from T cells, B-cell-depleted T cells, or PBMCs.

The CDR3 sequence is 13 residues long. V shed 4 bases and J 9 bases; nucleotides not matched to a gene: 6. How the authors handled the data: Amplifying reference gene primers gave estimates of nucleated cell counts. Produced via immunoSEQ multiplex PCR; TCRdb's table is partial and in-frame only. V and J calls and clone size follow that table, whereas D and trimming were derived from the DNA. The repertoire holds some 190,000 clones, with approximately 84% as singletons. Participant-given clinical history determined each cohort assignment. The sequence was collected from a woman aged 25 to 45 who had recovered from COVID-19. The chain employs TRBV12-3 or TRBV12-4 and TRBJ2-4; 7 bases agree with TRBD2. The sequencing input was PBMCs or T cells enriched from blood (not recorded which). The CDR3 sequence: CASSWEGIFIQYF. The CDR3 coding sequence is TGTGCCAGCAGTTGGGAGGGAATCTTCATTCAGTACTTC.